This TCR beta chain was sequenced for a study of post-analysis software for immune sequencing data. This clonotype was recorded a few times. Its antigen is currently unknown. In germline, CDR1 is ENHRY, CDR2 SYGVKD. V trimming: 4 bases; J trimming: 1 base; junction bases outside the gene matches: 6. This CDR3 has 16 residues. Study-wide findings and caveats: About five TRBV segments, including TRBV5-6, TRBV5-1 and TRBV20-1, were more frequent in patients than controls. Samples prepared in the same batch strongly co-clustered by F measure. Multiple sclerosis was associated with a significant reduction in normalized Chao1 diversity relative to controls.

Libraries were made from TCR beta cDNA, and they carried unique molecular identifiers. TCRdb redid the calling of the PCR reads with MiXCR, one entry per CDR3 protein. Of 650,000 to 850,000 distinct CDR3 sequences listed, 40% to 55% are singletons. Material for sequencing was blood. The source is a girl under 18 with multiple sclerosis. This chain uses TRBV10-3 with TRBJ2-5; TRBD2 agrees at 10 bases. CDR3 DNA sequence: TGTGCCATCAGTGCTCTAGCGGGAGCTGGCCAAGAGACCCAGTACTTC. The encoded protein is CAISALAGAGQETQYF.